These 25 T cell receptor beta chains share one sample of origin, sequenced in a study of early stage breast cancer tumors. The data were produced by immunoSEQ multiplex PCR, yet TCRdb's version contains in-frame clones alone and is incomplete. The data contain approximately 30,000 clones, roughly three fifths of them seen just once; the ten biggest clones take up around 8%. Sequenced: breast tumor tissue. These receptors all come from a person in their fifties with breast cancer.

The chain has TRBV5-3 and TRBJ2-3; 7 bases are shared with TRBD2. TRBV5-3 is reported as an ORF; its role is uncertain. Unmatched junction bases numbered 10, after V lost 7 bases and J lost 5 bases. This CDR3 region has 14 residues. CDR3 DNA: TGTGCCAGATGTGGGAGGGCCCGGGTAGATACGCAGTATTTT. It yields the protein CARCGRARVDTQYF.

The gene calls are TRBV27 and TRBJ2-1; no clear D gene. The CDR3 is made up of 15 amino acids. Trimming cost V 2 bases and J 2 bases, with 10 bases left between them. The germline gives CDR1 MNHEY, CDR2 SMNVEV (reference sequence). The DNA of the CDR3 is TGTGCCAGCAGTTTAAACCCGTTAACCTACAATGAGCAGTTCTTC. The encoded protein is CASSLNPLTYNEQFF.

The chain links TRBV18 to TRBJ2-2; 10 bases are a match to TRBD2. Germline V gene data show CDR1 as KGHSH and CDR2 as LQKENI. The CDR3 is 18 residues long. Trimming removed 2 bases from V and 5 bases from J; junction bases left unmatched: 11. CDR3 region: CASSPKLAGVVGTGELFF. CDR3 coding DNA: TGTGCCAGCTCACCAAAGCTAGCGGGAGTGGTCGGGACCGGGGAGCTGTTTTTT.

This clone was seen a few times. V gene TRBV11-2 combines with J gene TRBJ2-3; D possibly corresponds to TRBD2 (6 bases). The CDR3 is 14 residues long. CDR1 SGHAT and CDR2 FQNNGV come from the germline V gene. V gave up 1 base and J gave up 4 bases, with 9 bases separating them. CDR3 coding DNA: TGTGCCAGCAGCTTAGGGCCTAGCGCAGATACGCAGTATTTT. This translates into CASSLGPSADTQYF.

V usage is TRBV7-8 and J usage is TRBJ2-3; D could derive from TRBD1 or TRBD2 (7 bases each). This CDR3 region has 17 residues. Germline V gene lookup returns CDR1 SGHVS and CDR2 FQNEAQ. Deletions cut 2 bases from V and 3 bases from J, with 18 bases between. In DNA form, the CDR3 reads TGTGCCAGCAGCTTACTTAGACAGGGAGGGGGTACAGATACGCAGTATTTT. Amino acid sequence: CASSLLRQGGGTDTQYF. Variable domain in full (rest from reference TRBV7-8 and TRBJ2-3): GAGVSQSPRYKVAKRGQDVALRCDPISGHVSLFWYQQALGQGPEFLTYFQNEAQLDKSGLPSDRFFAERPEGSVSTLKIQRTQQEDSAVYLCASSLLRQGGGTDTQYFGPGTRLTVL.

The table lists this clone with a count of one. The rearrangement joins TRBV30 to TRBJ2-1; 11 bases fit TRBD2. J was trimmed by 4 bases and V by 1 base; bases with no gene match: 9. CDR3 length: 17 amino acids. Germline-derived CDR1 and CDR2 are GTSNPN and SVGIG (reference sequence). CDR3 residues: CAWSAGTSGVKYNEQFF. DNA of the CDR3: TGTGCCTGGAGTGCGGGGACTAGCGGAGTTAAGTACAATGAGCAGTTCTTC.

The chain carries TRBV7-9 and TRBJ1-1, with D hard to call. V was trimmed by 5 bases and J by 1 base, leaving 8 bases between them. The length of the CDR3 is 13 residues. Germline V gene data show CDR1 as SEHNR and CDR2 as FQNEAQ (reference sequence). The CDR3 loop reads CASSTMGNTEAFF. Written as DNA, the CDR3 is TGTGCCAGCAGCACTATGGGGAACACTGAAGCTTTCTTT.

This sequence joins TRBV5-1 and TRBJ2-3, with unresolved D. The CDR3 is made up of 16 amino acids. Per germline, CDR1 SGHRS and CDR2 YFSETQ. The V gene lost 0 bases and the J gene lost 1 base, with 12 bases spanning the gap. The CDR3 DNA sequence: TGCGCCAGCAGCTTGGGGGCCCATGGGCGCACAGATACGCAGTATTTT. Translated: CASSLGAHGRTDTQYF.

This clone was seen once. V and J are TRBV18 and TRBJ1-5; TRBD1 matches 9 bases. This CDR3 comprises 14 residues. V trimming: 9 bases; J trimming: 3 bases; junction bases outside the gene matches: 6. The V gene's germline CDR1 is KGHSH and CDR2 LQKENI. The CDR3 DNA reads TGTGCCAGTTCGGACAGGGGCTTCAATCAGCCCCAGCATTTT. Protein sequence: CASSDRGFNQPQHF. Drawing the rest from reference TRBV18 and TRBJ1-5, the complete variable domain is NAGVMQNPRHLVRRRGQEARLRCSPMKGHSHVYWYRQLPEEGLKFMVYLQKENIIDESGMPKERFSAEFPKEGPSILRIQQVVRGDSAAYFCASSDRGFNQPQHFGDGTRLSIL.

This CDR3 reads CASSQTRGQGSIVGGYTF. Written as DNA, the CDR3 is TGCGCCAGCAGTCAGACGAGAGGACAGGGCTCGATAGTGGGGGGCTACACCTTC. The rearrangement joins TRBV10-1 to TRBJ1-2, with TRBD1 matching over 8 bases. The germline CDR1 and CDR2 sequences are WNHNN and SYGVQD (reference sequence). This CDR3 region has 18 residues. V lost 5 bases, J lost 8 bases, and 22 bases stayed unmatched.

The DNA for the CDR3 is TGTGCCAGCACCACCCTGGACAGTAACACAGATACGCAGTATTTT. As protein: CASTTLDSNTDTQYF. This sequence joins TRBV5-6 and TRBJ2-3; D might be TRBD1 (6 bases). The CDR3 runs 15 residues. Trimming pared 6 bases from V and 2 bases from J, leaving 16 bases between. Per germline, CDR1 SGHDT and CDR2 YYEEEE. Full variable domain (remainder filled in from reference TRBV5-6 and TRBJ2-3): DAGVTQSPTHLIKTRGQQVTLRCSPKSGHDTVSWYQQALGQGPQFIFQYYEEEERQRGNFPDRFSGHQFPNYSSELNVNALLLGDSALYLCASTTLDSNTDTQYFGPGTRLTVL.

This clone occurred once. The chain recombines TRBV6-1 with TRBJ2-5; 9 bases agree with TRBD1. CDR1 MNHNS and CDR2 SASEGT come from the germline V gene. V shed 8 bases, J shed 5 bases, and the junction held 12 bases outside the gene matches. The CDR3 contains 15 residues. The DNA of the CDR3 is TGTGCCAGCCGACACGAAACAGGGGGCCGGGAGACCCAGTACTTC. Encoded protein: CASRHETGGRETQYF.

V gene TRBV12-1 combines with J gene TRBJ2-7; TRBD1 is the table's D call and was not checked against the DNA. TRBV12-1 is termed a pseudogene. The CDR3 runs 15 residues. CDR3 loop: CASSPPGQGPPEQYF. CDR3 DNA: TGTGCCAGCAGCCCTCCGGGACAGGGGCCTCCCGAGCAGTACTTC.

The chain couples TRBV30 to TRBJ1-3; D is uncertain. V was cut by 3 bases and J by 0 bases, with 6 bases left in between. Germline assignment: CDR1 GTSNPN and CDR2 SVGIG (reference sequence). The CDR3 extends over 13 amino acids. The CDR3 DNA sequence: TGTGCCTGGAGGCTGAACTCTGGAAACACCATATATTTT. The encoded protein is CAWRLNSGNTIYF.

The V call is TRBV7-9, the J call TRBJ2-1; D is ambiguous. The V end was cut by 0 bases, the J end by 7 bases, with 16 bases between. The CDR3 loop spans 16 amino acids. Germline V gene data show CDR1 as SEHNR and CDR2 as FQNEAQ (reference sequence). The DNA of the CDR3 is TGTGCCAGCAGCTTAGCGGGCCAGCCACAGAAGAATGAGCAGTTCTTC. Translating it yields CASSLAGQPQKNEQFF.

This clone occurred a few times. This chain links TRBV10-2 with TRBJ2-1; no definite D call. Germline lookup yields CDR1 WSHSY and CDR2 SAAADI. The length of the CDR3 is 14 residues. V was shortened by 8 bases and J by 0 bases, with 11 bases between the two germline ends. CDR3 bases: TGCGCCAGCTCGGACCGGAGCTCCTACAATGAGCAGTTCTTC. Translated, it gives CASSDRSSYNEQFF.

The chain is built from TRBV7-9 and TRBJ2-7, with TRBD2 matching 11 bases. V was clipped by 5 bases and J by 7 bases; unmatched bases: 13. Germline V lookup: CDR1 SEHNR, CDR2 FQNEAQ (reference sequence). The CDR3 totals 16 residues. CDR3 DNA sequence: TGTGCCAGCAGCCCCCCCATGAGGACTAGCGGGCAGGAGCAGTACTTC. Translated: CASSPPMRTSGQEQYF.

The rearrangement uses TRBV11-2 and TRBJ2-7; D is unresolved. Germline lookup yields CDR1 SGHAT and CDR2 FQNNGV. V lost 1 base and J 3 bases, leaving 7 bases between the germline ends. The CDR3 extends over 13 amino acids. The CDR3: CASSLGGHYEQYF. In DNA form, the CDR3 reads TGTGCCAGCAGCTTAGGTGGCCACTACGAGCAGTACTTC.

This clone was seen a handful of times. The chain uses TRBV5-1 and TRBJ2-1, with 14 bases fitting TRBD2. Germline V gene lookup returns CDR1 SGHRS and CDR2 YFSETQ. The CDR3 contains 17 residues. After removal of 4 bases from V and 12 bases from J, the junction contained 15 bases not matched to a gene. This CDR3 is CASSLRPPGLAGDGQFF. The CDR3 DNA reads TGCGCCAGCAGCCTCCGCCCCCCGGGACTAGCGGGAGACGGGCAGTTCTTC.

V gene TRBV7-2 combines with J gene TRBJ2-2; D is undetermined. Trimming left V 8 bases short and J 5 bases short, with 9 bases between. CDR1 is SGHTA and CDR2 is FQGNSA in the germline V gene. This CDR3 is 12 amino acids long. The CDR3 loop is CASVEVTGELFF. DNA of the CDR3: TGTGCCAGCGTAGAGGTGACCGGGGAGCTGTTTTTT.

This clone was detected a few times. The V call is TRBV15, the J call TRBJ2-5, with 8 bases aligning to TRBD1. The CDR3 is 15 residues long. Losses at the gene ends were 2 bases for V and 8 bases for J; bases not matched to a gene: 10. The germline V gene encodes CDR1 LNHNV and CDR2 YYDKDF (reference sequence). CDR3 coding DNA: TGTGCCACCAGCAGACAATTCGGACAGGGCAGTACCCAGTACTTC. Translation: CATSRQFGQGSTQYF.

The CDR3 spells CASTQGMNTEAFF. CDR3 in DNA: TGTGCCAGCACCCAGGGCATGAACACTGAAGCTTTCTTT. The chain has TRBV6-1 and TRBJ1-1; tentatively, D is TRBD1 (5 bases). CDR3 size: 13 residues. The germline CDR1 and CDR2 sequences are MNHNS and SASEGT. Trimming left V 7 bases short and J 0 bases short, with 9 bases between.

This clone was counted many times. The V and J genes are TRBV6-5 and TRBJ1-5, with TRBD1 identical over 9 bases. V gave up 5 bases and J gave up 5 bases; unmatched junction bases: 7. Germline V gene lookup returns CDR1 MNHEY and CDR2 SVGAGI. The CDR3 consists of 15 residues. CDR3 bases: TGTGCCAGCAGTCTATTTCGGACAGGGGATCAGCCCCAGCATTTT. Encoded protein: CASSLFRTGDQPQHF.

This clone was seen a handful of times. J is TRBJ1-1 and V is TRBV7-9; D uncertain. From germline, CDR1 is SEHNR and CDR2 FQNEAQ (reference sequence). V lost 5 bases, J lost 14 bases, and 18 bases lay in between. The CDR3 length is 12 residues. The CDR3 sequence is CASSQTDLRSFF. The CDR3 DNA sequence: TGTGCCAGCAGCCAGACGGACCTAAGGTCCTTCTTT.

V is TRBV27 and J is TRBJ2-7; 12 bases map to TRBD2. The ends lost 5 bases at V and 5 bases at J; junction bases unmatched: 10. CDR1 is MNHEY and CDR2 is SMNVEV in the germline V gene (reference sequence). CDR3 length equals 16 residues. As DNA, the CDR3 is TGTGCCAGCAGTCTGATGACTAGCGGGAGCTACCACGAGCAGTACTTC. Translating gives CASSLMTSGSYHEQYF.